The 20 T cell receptor beta chains reported below all come from one sample, sequenced in a study of T cells after yellow fever vaccination. TCRdb itself ran the 5' RACE reads through MiXCR, one entry per CDR3 protein. The sample has about 430,000 distinct CDR3 sequences, under 20% seen once. The material sequenced was PBMCs, taken before the yellow fever booster vaccination. The source of these receptors is a man between 18 and 29 years old who received the YFV17D yellow fever vaccine.

This clonotype was observed at least ten times. This chain uses TRBV7-2 with TRBJ2-3; 7 bases map to TRBD2. The V gene end was trimmed by 4 bases and the J gene end by 5 bases; junction bases not matched to a gene: 0. This CDR3 is 12 amino acids long. Germline CDR1 reads SGHTA; CDR2 reads FQGNSA. The CDR3, as DNA: TGTGCCAGCAGCTCTAGCGGAGATACGCAGTATTTT. Translated: CASSSSGDTQYF.

The rearrangement joins TRBV18 to TRBJ1-5; D is unresolved. There are 13 residues in the CDR3. Germline CDR1 reads KGHSH; CDR2 reads LQKENI. V lost 3 bases to trimming and J lost 7 bases, with 10 bases between them. The CDR3 loop reads CASSPEPRQPQHF. DNA for the CDR3: TGTGCCAGCTCACCCGAGCCCCGCCAGCCCCAGCATTTT.

There are a few counts of this clonotype. For the CDR3, the DNA is TGTGCCAGCAGCCAAGATGGCGTGGACATCCGAACTCAGCCCCAGCATTTT. This sequence encodes CASSQDGVDIRTQPQHF. The genes are TRBV4-2 and TRBJ1-5, with a weak D call TRBD1 (5 bases). The CDR3 extends over 17 amino acids. The germline V gene encodes CDR1 LGHNA and CDR2 YNFKEQ. The V end lost 0 bases, the J end lost 6 bases, and 18 bases lay between the germline ends.

In its sample, this clonotype was seen a few times. The rearrangement joins TRBV6-5 to TRBJ1-2; D is ambiguous. Germline CDR1 and CDR2: MNHEY and SVGAGI. V was pared by 2 bases and J by 7 bases, with 17 bases between. The CDR3 covers 15 residues. CDR3: CASSYQSRVEGGYTF. The CDR3, as DNA: TGTGCCAGCAGTTACCAATCCCGGGTGGAGGGTGGCTACACCTTC.

This clonotype was recorded a few times. This chain uses TRBV7-2 with TRBJ2-1, with 13 bases identical to TRBD2. Losses at the gene ends were 7 bases for V and 3 bases for J; bases not matched to a gene: 3. The CDR3 is made up of 15 amino acids. The germline V gene has CDR1 SGHTA and CDR2 FQGNSA. CDR3 DNA: TGTGCCAGCACCGGACTAGCGGGGGACTACAATGAGCAGTTCTTC. Amino acid sequence: CASTGLAGDYNEQFF.

The CDR3 protein is CASAGGTEAFF. The CDR3 bases are TGTGCCTCAGCAGGGGGGACTGAAGCTTTCTTT. The J gene is TRBJ1-1, the V gene TRBV3-1; 7 bases line up with TRBD1. The CDR3 spans 11 residues. Germline values: CDR1 LGHDT, CDR2 YNNKEL (reference sequence). V gave up 11 bases and J gave up 5 bases; unmatched junction bases: 5.

There are a few counts of this clonotype. This chain connects TRBV5-6 to TRBJ2-5, with D uncertain. Germline lookup yields CDR1 SGHDT and CDR2 YYEEEE. V was trimmed by 2 bases and J by 5 bases, leaving 13 bases between them. The CDR3 totals 14 residues. This CDR3 reads CASSFDYLGETQYF. DNA for the CDR3: TGTGCCAGCAGCTTTGATTACCTTGGGGAGACCCAGTACTTC.

This chain joins TRBV15 and TRBJ2-5, with D hard to call. V dropped 2 bases and J dropped 3 bases, with 13 bases sitting between them. The V gene's germline CDR1 is LNHNV and CDR2 YYDKDF (reference sequence). This CDR3 region has 15 residues. CDR3 sequence: CATSRSPGSKETQYF. Here the CDR3 DNA reads TGTGCCACCAGCAGATCCCCCGGCTCGAAAGAGACCCAGTACTTC. Combining the CDR3 with reference TRBV15 and TRBJ2-5 gives the whole variable domain DAMVIQNPRYQVTQFGKPVTLSCSQTLNHNVMYWYQQKSSQAPKLLFHYYDKDFNNEADTPDNFQSRRPNTSFCFLDIRSPGLGDTAMYLCATSRSPGSKETQYFGPGTRLLVL.

In regard to this clonotype: A read error may produce the germline difference seen at one junction end. The chain recombines TRBV7-7 with TRBJ2-3; 9 bases match TRBD1. Germline V gene lookup returns CDR1 SSHAT and CDR2 FNYEAQ (reference sequence). The CDR3 has 13 amino acids. The CDR3 loop is CASSLMGQGLQYF. The CDR3 region has the DNA TGTGCTAGCAGCTTAATGGGACAGGGTCTGCAGTATTTT.

This clonotype occurred a few times. The V call is TRBV6-5, the J call TRBJ2-5; perhaps TRBD1 as D (6 bases). This CDR3 is 15 amino acids long. Germline lookup yields CDR1 MNHEY and CDR2 SVGAGI. Trimming took off 5 bases at V and 1 base at J, with 14 bases between the two ends. The CDR3 bases are TGTGCCAGCAGTGCCACGGGACACCCCCAAGAGACCCAGTACTTC. This encodes CASSATGHPQETQYF.

V usage is TRBV6-6 and J usage is TRBJ2-5; 7 positions match TRBD2. The CDR3 is made up of 13 amino acids. In germline, CDR1 is MNHNY, CDR2 SVGAGI (reference sequence). J lost 5 bases, V lost 8 bases, and 8 bases had no gene match. The CDR3 protein is CASGRGAGETQYF. The CDR3 DNA is TGTGCCAGCGGGAGGGGCGCAGGGGAGACCCAGTACTTC.

In its sample, this clonotype was seen a few times. The chain joins TRBV28 to TRBJ2-5; no clear D gene. The CDR3 consists of 13 residues. Trimming pared 2 bases from V and 1 base from J, leaving 5 bases between. The germline V gene has CDR1 MDHEN and CDR2 SYDVKM. CDR3 amino acids: CASSLPAQETQYF. CDR3 bases: TGTGCCAGCAGTTTACCAGCCCAAGAGACCCAGTACTTC.

This chain links TRBV20-1 with TRBJ1-2; TRBD1 might be the D (6 bases). V lost 5 bases and J lost 7, with 20 bases in between. CDR3 size: 14 residues. Germline V lookup: CDR1 DFQATT, CDR2 SNEGSKA (reference sequence). The CDR3 reads CSAPNPQWGLGYTF. CDR3 DNA: TGCAGTGCTCCGAACCCGCAGTGGGGGCTTGGCTACACCTTC.

The chain is built from TRBV5-1 and TRBJ2-1; D uncertain. CDR1 and CDR2 (germline): SGHRS, YFSETQ. The CDR3 runs to 13 residues. Trimming removed 5 bases from V and 0 bases from J, with 6 bases in between. CDR3 coding DNA: TGCGCCAGCAGTGGGGTCTCCTACAATGAGCAGTTCTTC. Its protein is CASSGVSYNEQFF.

Ten or more counts support this clonotype. The V call is TRBV10-2, the J call TRBJ1-1; D is possibly TRBD1 (5 bases). V was trimmed by 2 bases and J by 5 bases, leaving 15 bases between them. The CDR3 sequence is 15 residues long. Germline V lookup: CDR1 WSHSY, CDR2 SAAADI. The CDR3 spells CASSEHRGLGTEAFF. The DNA for the CDR3 is TGCGCCAGCAGTGAGCACCGGGGACTGGGGACTGAAGCTTTCTTT.

This clonotype showed up just a few times. This rearrangement joins TRBV9 to TRBJ1-1; D call uncertain. Germline V gives CDR1 SGDLS, CDR2 YYNGEE. This CDR3 contains 15 residues. The V end lost 2 bases, the J end lost 1 base, and 12 bases lay between the germline ends. Here the CDR3 DNA reads TGTGCCAGCAGCGTCGGCGGGCTCACGAACACTGAAGCTTTCTTT. This translates into CASSVGGLTNTEAFF.

This clonotype was seen a few times. The chain recombines TRBV3-1 with TRBJ2-3; D not resolved. Looked up from germline, CDR1 is LGHDT and CDR2 is YNNKEL (reference sequence). The CDR3 has 14 residues. The germline V and J ends were trimmed by 0 bases and 7 bases, with 11 bases remaining between them. CDR3 sequence: CASSQDSYSHTQYF. CDR3 DNA sequence: TGTGCCAGCAGCCAAGATAGTTACAGCCATACGCAGTATTTT.

This chain connects TRBV15 to TRBJ2-1, with TRBD2 identical over 12 bases. With V trimmed by 5 bases and J by 4 bases, 3 bases remained unmatched. The CDR3 has 15 amino acids. Germline V CDR1 and CDR2: LNHNV, YYDKDF (reference sequence). CDR3: CATSLAGGPYNEQFF. CDR3 DNA sequence: TGTGCCACCAGCCTAGCGGGGGGGCCTTACAATGAGCAGTTCTTC.

This clonotype showed up many times. The chain couples TRBV29-1 to TRBJ2-3; 7 bases fit TRBD2. V lost 3 bases, J lost 1 base, and 1 base stayed unmatched. CDR3 length: 13 amino acids. CDR1 is SQVTM, CDR2 ANQGSEA, per germline. DNA for the CDR3: TGCAGCGTTGACCGGGGGGGCACAGATACGCAGTATTTT. Amino acids: CSVDRGGTDTQYF.

This clonotype occurred a few times. The chain employs TRBV4-3 and TRBJ2-7; TRBD1 aligns across 7 bases. Germline lookup yields CDR1 LGHNA and CDR2 YSLEER. V shed 2 bases and J 6 bases; nucleotides not matched to a gene: 4. This CDR3 has 13 amino acids. The CDR3 loop reads CASSQTQGREQYF. In DNA form, the CDR3 reads TGCGCCAGCAGCCAAACACAGGGGCGCGAGCAGTACTTC.